A selection of T cell receptor beta chains follows, all from one sample in a study of shared clonotypes between healthy human individuals. Using immunoSEQ multiplex PCR, the repertoire was profiled, and TCRdb retains in-frame clones only, with some absent. This table holds some 2,000,000 clones, approximately 96% found once. Sample: naive CD4+ T cells sorted from blood. The receptors originated from a man between 18 and 29 years old in good health. Both conserved end residues are part of each CDR3. D genes are given only for firm matches. The size of a clone is reported for some rows only, either as once, few or many, or as a class for expanded clones.

TRBV4-2	.	.	TRBJ1-3	CASSQDRQNPNTIYF	TGTGCCAGCAGCCAAGATAGGCAGAACCCAAACACCATATATTTT
TRBV5-1	.	.	TRBJ2-5	CASSLGSEQETQYF	TGCGCCAGCAGCTTGGGCAGTGAGCAAGAGACCCAGTACTTC
TRBV18	.	.	TRBJ1-4	CASSPAEKLFF	TGTGCCAGCTCCCCCGCTGAAAAACTGTTTTTT
TRBV28	.	.	TRBJ1-5	CASSPPGGGGKSQHF	TGTGCCAGCAGCCCCCCCGGCGGCGGCGGTAAGTCCCAGCATTTT
TRBV5-4	.	.	TRBJ2-7	CASSLAGASVYEQYF	TGTGCCAGCAGCTTGGCAGGGGCTAGCGTCTACGAGCAGTACTTC
TRBV11-2	.	.	TRBJ2-1	CASSLDLGSYNEQFF	TGTGCCAGCAGCTTAGATCTGGGATCCTACAATGAGCAGTTCTTC
TRBV5-6	.	.	TRBJ1-4	CASSGDATGKLFF	TGTGCCAGCAGCGGGGACGCGACTGGAAAACTGTTTTTT
TRBV18	.	TRBD1	TRBJ1-1	CASSPLGTGRNTEAFF	TGTGCCAGCTCACCACTGGGGACAGGACGGAACACTGAAGCTTTCTTT
TRBV28	.	TRBD2	TRBJ2-7	CASSLPSGAPYEQYF	TGTGCCAGCAGTTTGCCTAGCGGGGCTCCTTACGAGCAGTACTTC
TRBV18	.	.	TRBJ2-7	CASSPSIVSAFYEQYF	TGTGCCAGCTCACCAAGTATTGTTTCAGCGTTTTACGAGCAGTACTTC
TRBV27	.	.	TRBJ2-7	CASSKQGYYEQYF	TGTGCCAGCAGCAAACAGGGTTACTACGAGCAGTACTTC
TRBV2	.	TRBD2	TRBJ2-3	CARAIPSGASTDTQYF	TGTGCCAGAGCGATCCCTAGCGGTGCTAGCACAGATACGCAGTATTTT
TRBV18	.	TRBD1	TRBJ2-2	CASSPRGQGTGELFF	TGTGCCAGCTCACCCCGGGGACAGGGCACCGGGGAGCTGTTTTTT
TRBV25-1	.	.	TRBJ2-5	CASSEAGGGETQYF	TGTGCCAGCAGTGAAGCAGGGGGGGGAGAGACCCAGTACTTC
TRBV30	.	.	TRBJ1-2	CAWSGALSGGYTF	TGTGCCTGGAGTGGGGCCCTTAGCGGCGGCTACACCTTC
TRBV18	.	.	TRBJ1-2	CASSRRETDGYTF	TGTGCCAGCTCACGTAGGGAGACAGATGGCTACACCTTC
TRBV30	.	TRBD2	TRBJ2-2	CAYCRGAGVYTGELFF	TGTGCCTACTGTAGGGGAGCGGGGGTTTACACCGGGGAGCTGTTTTTT
TRBV5-1	once	.	TRBJ2-7	CASSSVGWDSLGSEQYF	TGCGCCAGCAGCTCGGTAGGGTGGGACTCACTAGGGAGCGAGCAGTACTTC
TRBV25-1	.	.	TRBJ2-1	CASKASPIAEQFF	TGTGCCAGCAAAGCGTCCCCCATCGCGGAGCAGTTCTTC
TRBV10-2	.	.	TRBJ1-1	CASSSRVNTEAFF	TGCGCCAGCAGTTCCAGGGTGAACACTGAAGCTTTCTTT
TRBV30	.	.	TRBJ1-4	CAWGGRPTNEKLFF	TGTGCCTGGGGGGGACGGCCAACTAATGAAAAACTGTTTTTT
TRBV30	.	TRBD2	TRBJ2-7	CAWSVAGAYEQYF	TGTGCCTGGAGTGTGGCGGGGGCCTACGAGCAGTACTTC
TRBV6-5	.	TRBD1	TRBJ2-3	CASTPTGSTDTQYF	TGTGCCAGCACCCCGACAGGGTCCACAGATACGCAGTATTTT
TRBV7-9	.	.	TRBJ2-2	CASSLNPGRVTGELFF	TGTGCCAGCAGCTTAAATCCGGGACGGGTGACCGGGGAGCTGTTTTTT
TRBV2	.	.	TRBJ1-2	CASRGTGPYGYTF	TGTGCCAGCAGGGGAACAGGTCCCTATGGCTACACCTTC
TRBV5-1	.	TRBD1	TRBJ2-7	CASSFGTGYSYEQYF	TGCGCCAGCAGCTTCGGGACAGGGTACTCCTACGAGCAGTACTTC
TRBV4-2	.	TRBD1	TRBJ1-2	CASSIRQGAYGYTF	TGTGCCAGCAGCATTAGACAGGGAGCTTATGGCTACACCTTC
TRBV5-1	.	TRBD1	TRBJ1-4	CASSAAGGQGFNEKLFF	TGCGCCAGCAGCGCCGCGGGTGGACAGGGGTTTAATGAAAAACTGTTTTTT
TRBV6-1	once	.	TRBJ2-7	CASSTSGTAYEQYF	TGTGCCAGCAGTACCTCCGGGACGGCATACGAGCAGTACTTC
TRBV5-1	.	.	TRBJ2-5	CASSPDLGQETQYF	TGCGCCAGCAGCCCAGACCTCGGACAAGAGACCCAGTACTTC
TRBV6-6	.	.	TRBJ1-2	CASSYPAGEGGYTF	TGTGCCAGCAGTTACCCCGCAGGGGAGGGGGGCTACACCTTC
TRBV7-6	once	TRBD1	TRBJ2-5	CASSLAGTGVQETQYF	TGTGCCAGCAGCTTAGCCGGGACAGGGGTCCAAGAGACCCAGTACTTC
TRBV7-2	.	.	TRBJ1-1	CASSPRMANTEAFF	TGTGCCAGCAGCCCGCGGATGGCGAACACTGAAGCTTTCTTT
TRBV6-5	once	TRBD2	TRBJ2-1	CASSRGSLSYNEQFF	TGTGCCAGCAGCCGCGGGAGCCTCTCCTACAATGAGCAGTTCTTC
TRBV5-6	.	TRBD1	TRBJ2-7	CASNSRDRITYEQYF	TGTGCCAGCAACTCCCGGGACAGGATTACCTACGAGCAGTACTTC
TRBV10-3	.	TRBD1	TRBJ2-5	CAISKTGIETQYF	TGTGCCATCAGTAAGACAGGGATAGAGACCCAGTACTTC
TRBV6-1	.	TRBD1	TRBJ2-7	CASSFPGQAQPQQYF	TGTGCCAGCAGTTTCCCGGGACAGGCCCAACCCCAGCAGTACTTC
TRBV19	.	TRBD1	TRBJ2-7	CASSRPGQGISEQYF	TGTGCCAGTAGTCGACCGGGACAGGGAATCTCCGAGCAGTACTTC
TRBV6-6	.	.	TRBJ2-7	CASRPGGGEQYF	TGTGCCAGCCGACCCGGTGGGGGAGAGCAGTACTTC
TRBV10-3	.	TRBD1	TRBJ1-1	CAISESTQGARTEAFF	TGTGCCATCAGTGAGTCTACACAGGGGGCGCGTACTGAAGCTTTCTTT
TRBV7-2	.	.	TRBJ2-7	CASSLRVQSPAYEQYF	TGTGCCAGCAGCCTCCGGGTTCAGTCGCCAGCCTACGAGCAGTACTTC
TRBV9	few	.	TRBJ1-3	CASSVEGSGNTIYF	TGTGCCAGCAGCGTAGAGGGTTCTGGAAACACCATATATTTT
TRBV19	.	TRBD1	TRBJ1-4	CASSKLGQVREKLFF	TGTGCCAGTAGTAAGCTGGGACAGGTGAGGGAAAAACTGTTTTTT
TRBV29-1	.	.	TRBJ2-1	CSVEVMGYLGNEQFF	TGCAGCGTTGAAGTAATGGGCTACCTCGGCAATGAGCAGTTCTTC
TRBV5-1	once	.	TRBJ1-5	CASSLAGPQPQHF	TGCGCCAGCAGCTTGGCAGGACCTCAGCCCCAGCATTTT
TRBV18	.	TRBD1	TRBJ1-6	CASSLNGQGINPPLHF	TGTGCCAGCTCACTTAACGGACAGGGCATCAACCCACCCCTCCACTTT
TRBV7-9	.	.	TRBJ2-7	CASSLGELSYEQYF	TGTGCCAGCAGCTTGGGTGAACTCTCCTACGAGCAGTACTTC
TRBV10-2	.	.	TRBJ1-2	CASSRGRFYGYTF	TGCGCCAGCAGTCGAGGTAGGTTCTATGGCTACACCTTC
TRBV5-6	.	TRBD2	TRBJ2-5	CASSPGLAGGFYQETQYF	TGTGCCAGCAGCCCGGGACTAGCGGGAGGTTTTTACCAAGAGACCCAGTACTTC
TRBV5-1	once	TRBD1	TRBJ1-2	CASSFGQGYGYTF	TGCGCCAGCAGCTTTGGACAGGGCTATGGCTACACCTTC
TRBV6-5	.	.	TRBJ1-1	CASSYSRGTEAFF	TGTGCCAGCAGTTACTCCAGGGGCACTGAAGCTTTCTTT
TRBV10-3	.	TRBD1	TRBJ2-1	CATRTGIDEQFF	TGTGCCACCCGGACAGGGATCGATGAGCAGTTCTTC
TRBV28	.	.	TRBJ2-7	CASSTTTYEQYF	TGTGCCAGCAGCACGACAACCTACGAGCAGTACTTC
TRBV5-4	.	.	TRBJ2-5	CASSLAAERETQYF	TGTGCCAGCAGCTTGGCGGCAGAGCGAGAGACCCAGTACTTC
TRBV4-1	.	.	TRBJ1-5	CASSLPANNQPQHF	TGCGCCAGCAGCCTACCCGCGAACAATCAGCCCCAGCATTTT
TRBV6-1	.	TRBD2	TRBJ2-1	CASRALAASYNEQFF	TGTGCCAGCAGAGCCCTAGCGGCGAGCTACAATGAGCAGTTCTTC
TRBV5-1	.	.	TRBJ1-1	CASSLGPGTEAFF	TGCGCCAGCAGCTTGGGGCCGGGAACTGAAGCTTTCTTT
TRBV28	once	.	TRBJ1-5	CASSYWQGYNQPQHF	TGTGCCAGCAGCTATTGGCAGGGGTACAATCAGCCCCAGCATTTT
TRBV18	.	.	TRBJ1-1	CASSPGSPMNTEAFF	TGTGCCAGCTCACCTGGTTCTCCCATGAACACTGAAGCTTTCTTT